The sequence of this T cell receptor beta chain was determined in a study of blood T cell repertoires in COVID-19. Allocation to cohorts depended on clinical history reported by the participants. TCRdb's copy holds only in-frame clones and misses some; the assay was immunoSEQ multiplex PCR. The sample yields about 390,000 clones, about 86% seen once. V trimming: 4 bases; J trimming: 5 bases; junction bases outside the gene matches: 2. CDR1 is SGHRS and CDR2 is YFSETQ in the germline V gene. The CDR3 length is 13 residues. The clonotype comes from a woman aged 50 to 60 who had recovered from COVID-19. This chain links TRBV5-1 with TRBJ1-2; 10 positions match TRBD1. Sequenced material: PBMCs or T cells enriched from blood (not recorded which). CDR3 amino acids: CASSEGQGYGYTF. The CDR3 nucleotides read TGCGCCAGCAGCGAGGGACAGGGGTATGGCTACACCTTC.